One sample yielded the 9 T cell receptor beta chains listed below, sequenced in a study of T cells after yellow fever vaccination. TCRdb re-derived calls from the 5' RACE reads in MiXCR, one entry per CDR3 protein. The sample yields a few hundred thousand distinct CDR3 sequences, over 15% seen once. Here the sequenced sample was PBMCs, taken 15 days after the yellow fever booster vaccination. Receptors originate from a man aged 25-45 years who received the YFV17D yellow fever vaccine.

This chain joins TRBV7-2 and TRBJ2-7; D possibly corresponds to TRBD1 (5 bases). Trimming removed 6 bases at V and 3 bases at J, with 15 bases between. The CDR3 is made up of 14 amino acids. Germline-derived CDR1 and CDR2 are SGHTA and FQGNSA. This CDR3 reads CASSYLAGNYEQYF. Written as DNA, the CDR3 is TGTGCCAGCAGTTACCTGGCAGGGAACTACGAGCAGTACTTC.

V usage is TRBV4-2 and J usage is TRBJ2-5; a possible D gene is TRBD2 (5 bases). The CDR3 has 17 amino acids. V dropped 0 bases and J dropped 8 bases, with 22 bases sitting between them. Germline V gene lookup returns CDR1 LGHNA and CDR2 YNFKEQ. The CDR3 loop reads CASSQEEGDLGDETQYF. The CDR3 bases are TGTGCCAGCAGCCAAGAAGAGGGCGATTTGGGAGATGAAACCCAGTACTTC.

V gene TRBV6-2 or TRBV6-3 combines with J gene TRBJ2-7, with D uncertain. There are 14 residues in the CDR3. Deletions cut 7 bases from V and 5 bases from J, with 18 bases between. The germline V gene encodes CDR1 MNHEY and CDR2 SVGEGT. The CDR3 coding sequence is TGTGCCAGCACCAAAGTTGCGAAATCCCACGAGCAGTACTTC. It specifies CASTKVAKSHEQYF.

The V and J genes are TRBV6-1 and TRBJ2-1; 11 bases are a match to TRBD1. V lost 6 bases and J lost 6; bases outside the gene matches: 7. This CDR3 has 15 residues. The germline CDR1 and CDR2 sequences are MNHNS and SASEGT. CDR3 sequence (DNA): TGTGCCAGCAGACGAGGACAGGGGGCGTTCAATGAGCAGTTCTTC. Amino acids: CASRRGQGAFNEQFF.

The V and J genes are TRBV5-6 and TRBJ2-7; D is tentatively TRBD1 or TRBD2 (5 bases each). In germline, CDR1 is SGHDT, CDR2 YYEEEE. The germline V and J ends were trimmed by 0 bases and 2 bases, with 12 bases remaining between them. CDR3 length: 15 residues. The CDR3 region is CASSLAGASPYEQYF. The CDR3 DNA reads as TGTGCCAGCAGCTTGGCCGGGGCCTCGCCCTACGAGCAGTACTTC.

The CDR3 spells CASSFPQGAKNIQYF. The CDR3 DNA follows: TGTGCCAGCAGTTTCCCACAGGGGGCCAAAAACATTCAGTACTTC. The chain couples TRBV28 to TRBJ2-4; 7 bases agree with TRBD1. This CDR3 is built from 15 residues. V shed 3 bases and J 1 base; nucleotides not matched to a gene: 3. Per germline, CDR1 MDHEN and CDR2 SYDVKM.

This clonotype was counted only a few times. The rearrangement links TRBV2 to TRBJ2-2; maybe TRBD2 (6 bases). Trimming cost V 4 bases and J 3 bases, with 9 bases left between them. CDR3 length: 14 residues. The germline gives CDR1 SNHLY, CDR2 FYNNEI. DNA of the CDR3: TGTGCCAGCAGTGGGGGGGACGACACCGGGGAGCTGTTTTTT. Encoded protein: CASSGGDDTGELFF.

This chain uses TRBV20-1 with TRBJ1-5, with D tentatively TRBD1 (5 bases). CDR1 and CDR2 from the germline V gene are DFQATT and SNEGSKA (reference sequence). Trimming stripped 3 bases from V and 0 bases from J, with 18 bases between. The CDR3 sequence is 17 residues long. This CDR3 is CSASNRFRSRSNQPQHF. CDR3 coding DNA: TGCAGTGCTAGCAACAGGTTCAGGTCCCGTAGCAATCAGCCCCAGCATTTT.

The chain is built from TRBV28 and TRBJ2-1, with TRBD2 identical over 9 bases. Germline loops: CDR1 MDHEN, CDR2 SYDVKM. This CDR3 has 15 residues. Trimming removed 7 bases from V and 5 bases from J; junction bases left unmatched: 9. The CDR3 region is CASIDLTSGNNEQFF. CDR3 in DNA: TGTGCCAGCATAGATTTGACTAGCGGCAACAATGAGCAGTTCTTC.